The rows below give T cell receptor beta chains drawn from one sample of a study of beta chain features in type 1 diabetes. TCRdb keeps only in-frame clones here, not all; method: immunoSEQ multiplex PCR. The top ten clones hold about 6.6% of a sample with a few hundred thousand clones, about 15% of them seen once. Specimen: central memory CD4+ T cells from blood. Receptors originate from a young man in good health. The CDR3 runs from the conserved cysteine through the conserved F or W. A D gene is named only where the DNA matches it firmly. The listing skips clone size in some rows; elsewhere it reads once, few, many or a size class.

v_call	j_call	clone_size	d_call	cdr3_aa	cdr3_nt
TRBV30	TRBJ2-3	few	.	CAWIVGMTDTQYF	TGTGCCTGGATAGTAGGGATGACGGATACGCAGTATTTT
TRBV19	TRBJ2-2	few	TRBD2	CASSSTGGGVTGELFF	TGTGCCAGTAGTTCGACTGGCGGGGGTGTCACCGGGGAGCTGTTTTTT
TRBV7-9	TRBJ2-3	few	.	CASSKVGADTQYF	TGCGCCAGCAGCAAAGTGGGCGCAGATACGCAGTATTTT
TRBV14	TRBJ2-1	.	TRBD2	CASSYGTSRFNEQFF	TGTGCCAGCAGTTACGGGACTAGCCGGTTCAATGAGCAGTTCTTC
TRBV10-3	TRBJ2-7	.	TRBD1	CAIKGDREQSEQYF	TGTGCCATCAAGGGGGACAGGGAGCAGTCCGAGCAGTACTTC
TRBV11-3	TRBJ2-5	few	.	CASQGKETQYF	TGTGCCAGTCAGGGGAAAGAGACCCAGTACTTC
TRBV18	TRBJ1-1	.	TRBD1	CASSSRRTGGRAEAFF	TGTGCCAGCTCATCGAGACGGACAGGGGGCAGGGCTGAAGCTTTCTTT
TRBV9	TRBJ1-4	few	TRBD1	CASSPNPGQRNEKLFF	TGTGCCAGCAGCCCTAACCCGGGACAGCGTAATGAAAAACTGTTTTTT
TRBV5-1	TRBJ2-3	.	TRBD2	CASSLGLYGAGSTDTQYF	TGCGCCAGCAGCTTGGGGCTTTACGGAGCGGGGTCAACAGATACGCAGTATTTT
TRBV4-3	TRBJ2-2	many	.	CASSRGGPNTGELFF	TGCGCCAGCAGCCGCGGAGGGCCTAACACCGGGGAGCTGTTTTTT
TRBV19	TRBJ1-2	few	.	CASSLWGVVYGYTF	TGTGCCAGTAGTTTGTGGGGGGTAGTCTATGGCTACACCTTC
TRBV7-9	TRBJ2-5	.	TRBD1	CASSPKTGGGETQYF	TGTGCCAGCAGCCCTAAGACAGGGGGAGGAGAGACCCAGTACTTC
TRBV7-9	TRBJ1-2	.	TRBD1	CASTTSRQGLNYGYTF	TGTGCCAGCACCACCTCCCGACAGGGGCTGAACTATGGCTACACCTTC
TRBV30	TRBJ2-4	.	TRBD2	CAWSVAGGPRGNIQYF	TGTGCCTGGAGTGTAGCGGGAGGGCCGAGAGGAAACATTCAGTACTTC
TRBV29-1	TRBJ1-5	.	TRBD1	CSAGQTNQPQHF	TGCAGCGCGGGACAGACTAATCAGCCCCAGCATTTT
TRBV6-1	TRBJ2-3	.	.	CASSEQQISTDTQYF	TGTGCCAGCAGTGAGCAGCAGATTAGCACAGATACGCAGTATTTT
TRBV6-5	TRBJ2-1	.	.	CASSYLYNNEQFF	TGTGCCAGCAGTTACCTCTACAACAATGAGCAGTTCTTC
TRBV28	TRBJ1-1	few	.	CASSLPSLTKAGKAFF	TGTGCCAGCAGTTTACCCTCCCTTACGAAGGCGGGTAAAGCTTTCTTT
TRBV5-4	TRBJ2-5	few	TRBD1	CASSFQGAETQYF	TGTGCCAGCAGCTTTCAGGGGGCAGAGACCCAGTACTTC
TRBV9	TRBJ2-5	.	TRBD2	CASSVEVGGETQYF	TGTGCCAGCAGCGTAGAGGTGGGGGGGGAGACCCAGTACTTC
TRBV9	TRBJ2-3	.	TRBD2	CASSLGGAGVDTQYF	TGTGCCAGCAGCCTAGGGGGAGCGGGAGTTGATACGCAGTATTTT
TRBV7-8	TRBJ2-7	.	.	CASSFSRNEQYF	TGTGCCAGCAGTTTCAGTAGAAACGAGCAGTACTTC
TRBV11-2	TRBJ2-4	.	.	CASSEGPLTIQYF	TGTGCCAGCAGCGAAGGACCCCTAACCATTCAGTACTTC
TRBV28	TRBJ2-6	few	.	CASSKPSGANVLTF	TGTGCCAGCAGTAAACCCTCTGGGGCCAACGTCCTGACTTTC
TRBV30	TRBJ2-3	.	.	CAWSVQGGKGTDTQYF	TGTGCCTGGAGTGTACAGGGCGGGAAGGGGACAGATACGCAGTATTTT
TRBV7-2	TRBJ1-6	.	.	CASSPPINSPLHF	TGTGCCAGCAGCCCTCCCATTAATTCACCCCTCCACTTT